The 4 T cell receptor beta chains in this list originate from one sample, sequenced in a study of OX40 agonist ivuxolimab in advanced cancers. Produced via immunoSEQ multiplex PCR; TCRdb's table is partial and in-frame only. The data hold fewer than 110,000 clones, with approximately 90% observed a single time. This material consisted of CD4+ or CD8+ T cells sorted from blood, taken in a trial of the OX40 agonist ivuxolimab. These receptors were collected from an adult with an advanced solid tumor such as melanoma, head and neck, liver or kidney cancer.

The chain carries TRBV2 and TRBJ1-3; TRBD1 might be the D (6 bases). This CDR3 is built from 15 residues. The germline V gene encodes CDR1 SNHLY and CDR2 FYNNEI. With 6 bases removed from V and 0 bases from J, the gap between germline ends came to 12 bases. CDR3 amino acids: CASRTGYSSGNTIYF. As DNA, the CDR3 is TGTGCCAGCAGAACAGGGTACTCCTCTGGAAACACCATATATTTT.

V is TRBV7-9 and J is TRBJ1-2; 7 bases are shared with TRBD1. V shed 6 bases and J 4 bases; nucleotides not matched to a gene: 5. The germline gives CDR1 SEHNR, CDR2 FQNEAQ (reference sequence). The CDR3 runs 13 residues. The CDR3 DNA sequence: TGTGCCAGCAGGCCGACAGGGATCTATGGCTACACCTTC. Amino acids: CASRPTGIYGYTF.

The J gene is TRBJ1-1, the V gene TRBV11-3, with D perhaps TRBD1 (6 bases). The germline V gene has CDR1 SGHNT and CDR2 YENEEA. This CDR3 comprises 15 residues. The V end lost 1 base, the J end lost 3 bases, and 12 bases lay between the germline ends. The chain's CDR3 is CASSLGGAGYTEAFF. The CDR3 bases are TGTGCCAGCAGCTTAGGGGGGGCCGGATACACTGAAGCTTTCTTT.

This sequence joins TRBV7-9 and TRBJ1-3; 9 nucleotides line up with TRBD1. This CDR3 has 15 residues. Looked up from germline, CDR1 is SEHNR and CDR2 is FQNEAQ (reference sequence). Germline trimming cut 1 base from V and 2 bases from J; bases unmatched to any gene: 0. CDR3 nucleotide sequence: TGTGCCAGCAGCTTAGACAGGGGGCCTGGAAACACCATATATTTT. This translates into CASSLDRGPGNTIYF.